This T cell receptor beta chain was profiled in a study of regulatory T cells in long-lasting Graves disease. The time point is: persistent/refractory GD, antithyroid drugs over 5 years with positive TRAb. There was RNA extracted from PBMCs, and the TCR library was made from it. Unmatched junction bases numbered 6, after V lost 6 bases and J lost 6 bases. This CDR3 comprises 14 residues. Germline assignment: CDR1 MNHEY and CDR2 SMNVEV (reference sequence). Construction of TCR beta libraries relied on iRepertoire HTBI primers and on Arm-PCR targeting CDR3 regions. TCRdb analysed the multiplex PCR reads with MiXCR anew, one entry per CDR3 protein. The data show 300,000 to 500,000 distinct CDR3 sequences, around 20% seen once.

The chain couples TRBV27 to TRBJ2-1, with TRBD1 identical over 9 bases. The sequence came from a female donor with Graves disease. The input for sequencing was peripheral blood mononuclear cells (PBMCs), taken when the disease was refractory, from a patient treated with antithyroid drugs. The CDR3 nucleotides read TGTGCCAGCAGCTGGGGGACAGGGCCCAATGAGCAGTTCTTC. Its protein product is CASSWGTGPNEQFF.